This T cell receptor beta chain was documented in a study of graft-versus-host responses after intestinal transplantation. J was trimmed by 8 bases and V by 6 bases; bases with no gene match: 11. Germline loops: CDR1 SNHLY, CDR2 FYNNEI. The CDR3 has 15 residues. Data came from immunoSEQ multiplex PCR; TCRdb stores just in-frame clones and leaves some out. The sample gives about 85,000 clones, 75% to 95% of which show up once; 7.6% is in the top ten. Comments on this clone: Its antigen remains unknown.

The sequence came from a human donor who was the organ donor for an intestinal transplant. Sequencing was performed on unstimulated CD8+ T cells sorted from spleen or lymph node cells, taken before transplant. V gene TRBV2 combines with J gene TRBJ2-1; the match to TRBD2 covers 9 bases. Here the CDR3 reads CASRAPGLASYEQFF. The CDR3 DNA reads TGTGCCAGCAGAGCTCCGGGACTAGCATCCTATGAGCAGTTCTTC.